This TCR beta chain emerged from a study of cytomegalovirus exposure and HLA in healthy donors. Study-wide results and limits: Later analysis demonstrated an association between a missense DCLRE1C variant and TCR beta V- and J-gene trimming. Reports indicated that the classifier achieved high specificity and sensitivity in diagnosing cytomegalovirus status. When a later analysis was performed, an Asian-associated ancestry cluster reportedly had fewer N-insertions than the approximately 680-donor mean.

This clone was seen a few times. The antigen is not known. CDR1 is SGDLS and CDR2 is YYNGEE in the germline V gene. The V segment lost 1 base and the J segment 2 bases; nucleotides outside the gene matches: 5. This CDR3 is 15 amino acids long. The PCR contained 60 Vbeta and 13 Jbeta primers. Libraries were prepared by immunoSEQ multiplex PCR; TCRdb keeps only in-frame clonotypes and omits some of them. The sample holds about 120,000 clones, roughly 71% seen once. The V and J genes are TRBV9 and TRBJ2-5; 7 bases map to TRBD2. This TCR was sampled from a woman in her 40s in good health and CMV-seropositive. Sequencing was done on a sample of PBMCs. The DNA for the CDR3 is TGTGCCAGCAGCGTAACCCGGACTAGGCAAGAGACCCAGTACTTC. This translates into CASSVTRTRQETQYF.